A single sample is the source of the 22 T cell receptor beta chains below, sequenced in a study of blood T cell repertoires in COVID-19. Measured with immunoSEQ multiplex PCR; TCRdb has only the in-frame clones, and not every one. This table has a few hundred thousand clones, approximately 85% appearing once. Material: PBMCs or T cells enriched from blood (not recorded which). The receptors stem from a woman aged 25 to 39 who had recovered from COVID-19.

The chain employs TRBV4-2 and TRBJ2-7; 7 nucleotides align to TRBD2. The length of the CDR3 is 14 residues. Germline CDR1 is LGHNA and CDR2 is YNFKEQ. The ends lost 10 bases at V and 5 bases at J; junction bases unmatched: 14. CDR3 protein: CAMLSGRYPDEQYF. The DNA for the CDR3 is TGTGCCATGCTTAGCGGGCGTTACCCCGACGAGCAGTACTTC.

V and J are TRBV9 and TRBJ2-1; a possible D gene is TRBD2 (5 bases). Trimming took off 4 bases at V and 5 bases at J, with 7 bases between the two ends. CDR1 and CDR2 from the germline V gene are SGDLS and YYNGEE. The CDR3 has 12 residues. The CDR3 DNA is TGTGCCAGCAGCCCGAGGGACAATGAGCAGTTCTTC. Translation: CASSPRDNEQFF.

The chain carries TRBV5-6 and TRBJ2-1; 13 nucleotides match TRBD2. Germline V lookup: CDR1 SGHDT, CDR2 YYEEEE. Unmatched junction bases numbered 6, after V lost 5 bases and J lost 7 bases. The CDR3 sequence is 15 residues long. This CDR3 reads CASSYGTSGINEQFF. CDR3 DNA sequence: TGTGCCAGCAGTTACGGGACTAGCGGGATAAATGAGCAGTTCTTC.

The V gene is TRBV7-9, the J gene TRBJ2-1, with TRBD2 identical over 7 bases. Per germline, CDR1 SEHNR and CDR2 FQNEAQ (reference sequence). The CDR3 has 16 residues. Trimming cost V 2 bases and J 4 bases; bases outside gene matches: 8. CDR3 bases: TGTGCCAGCAGCTTACGTCCCGGCGGGAGTTACAATGAGCAGTTCTTC. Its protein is CASSLRPGGSYNEQFF.

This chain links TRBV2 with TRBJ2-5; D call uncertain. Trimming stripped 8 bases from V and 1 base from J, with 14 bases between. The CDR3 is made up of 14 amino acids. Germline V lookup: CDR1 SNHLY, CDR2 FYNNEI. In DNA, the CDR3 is TGTGCCAGCTTGACCACCCGACTCCAAGAGACCCAGTACTTC. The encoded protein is CASLTTRLQETQYF.

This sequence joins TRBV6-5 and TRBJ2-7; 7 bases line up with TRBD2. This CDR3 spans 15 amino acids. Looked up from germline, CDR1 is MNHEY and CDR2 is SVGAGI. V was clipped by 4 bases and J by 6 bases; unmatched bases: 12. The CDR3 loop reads CASSSRKAGFSEQYF. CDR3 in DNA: TGTGCCAGCAGTTCGAGGAAAGCGGGGTTCTCCGAGCAGTACTTC.

This CDR3 is CASSPRQTNEKLFF. CDR3 sequence (DNA): TGTGCCAGCAGCCCCCGACAGACTAATGAAAAACTGTTTTTT. The rearrangement joins TRBV3-1 (or the pseudogene TRBV3-2) to TRBJ1-4; tentative D call: TRBD1 (5 bases). Germline V gives CDR1 LGHDT, CDR2 YNNKEL (reference sequence). V was pared by 4 bases and J by 2 bases, with 8 bases between. The length of the CDR3 is 14 residues.

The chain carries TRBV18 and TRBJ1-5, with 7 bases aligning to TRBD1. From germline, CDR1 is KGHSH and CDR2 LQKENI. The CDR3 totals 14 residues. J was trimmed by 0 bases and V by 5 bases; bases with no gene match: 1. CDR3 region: CASSGQVSNQPQHF. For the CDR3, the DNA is TGTGCCAGCTCAGGACAGGTTAGCAATCAGCCCCAGCATTTT.

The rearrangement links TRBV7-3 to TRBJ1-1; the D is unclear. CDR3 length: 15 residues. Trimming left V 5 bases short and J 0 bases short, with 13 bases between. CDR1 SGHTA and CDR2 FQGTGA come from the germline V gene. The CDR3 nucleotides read TGTGCCAGCAGCCCAGCCGCCGGGATGAACACTGAAGCTTTCTTT. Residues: CASSPAAGMNTEAFF. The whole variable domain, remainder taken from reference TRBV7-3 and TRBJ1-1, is GAGVSQTPSNKVTEKGKYVELRCDPISGHTALYWYRQSLGQGPEFLIYFQGTGAADDSGLPNDRFFAVRPEGSVSTLKIQRTERGDSAVYLCASSPAAGMNTEAFFGQGTRLTVV.

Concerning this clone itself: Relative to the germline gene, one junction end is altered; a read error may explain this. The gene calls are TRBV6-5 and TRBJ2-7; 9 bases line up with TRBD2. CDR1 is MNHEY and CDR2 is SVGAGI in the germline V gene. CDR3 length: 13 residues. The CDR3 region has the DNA TGCGCCACTTTAGCGGGGGCGACGGGAGAGCAGTACTTC. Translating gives CATLAGATGEQYF.

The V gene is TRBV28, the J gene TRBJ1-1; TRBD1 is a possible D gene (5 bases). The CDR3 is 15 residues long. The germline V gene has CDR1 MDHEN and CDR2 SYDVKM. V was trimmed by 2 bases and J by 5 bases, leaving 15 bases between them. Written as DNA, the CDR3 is TGTGCCAGCAGTTTAGGGGCGGCCCTGCGTACTGAAGCTTTCTTT. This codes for CASSLGAALRTEAFF.

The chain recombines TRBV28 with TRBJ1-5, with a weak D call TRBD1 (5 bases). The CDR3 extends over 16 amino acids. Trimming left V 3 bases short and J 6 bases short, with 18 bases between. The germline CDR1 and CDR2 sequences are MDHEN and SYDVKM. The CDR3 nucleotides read TGTGCCAGCAGTTTTAATAAGGGGCTTGCCTTTCAGCCCCAGCATTTT. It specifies CASSFNKGLAFQPQHF.

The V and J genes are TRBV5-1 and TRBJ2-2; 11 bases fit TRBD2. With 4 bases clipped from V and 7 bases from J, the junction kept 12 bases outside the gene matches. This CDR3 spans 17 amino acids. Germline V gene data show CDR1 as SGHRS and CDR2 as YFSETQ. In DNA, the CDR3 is TGCGCCAGCAGCCCGATCAAGACTAGCGGGACTGTCGGGGAGCTGTTTTTT. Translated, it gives CASSPIKTSGTVGELFF.

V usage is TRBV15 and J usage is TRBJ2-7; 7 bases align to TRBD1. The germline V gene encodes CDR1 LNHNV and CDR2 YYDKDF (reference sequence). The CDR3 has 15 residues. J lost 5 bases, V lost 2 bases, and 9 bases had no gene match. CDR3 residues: CATSRLNLQGDEQYF. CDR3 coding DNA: TGTGCCACCAGCAGACTCAATTTGCAGGGGGACGAGCAGTACTTC.

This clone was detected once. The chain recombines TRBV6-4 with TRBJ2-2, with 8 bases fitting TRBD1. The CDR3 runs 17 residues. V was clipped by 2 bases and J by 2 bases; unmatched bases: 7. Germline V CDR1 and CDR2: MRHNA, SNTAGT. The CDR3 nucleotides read TGTGCCAGCAGTGACCCTCAGGACAGGGAAAACACCGGGGAGCTGTTTTTT. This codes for CASSDPQDRENTGELFF.

As DNA, the CDR3 is TGTGCCATCACCGGGGAGGGGTATGGCTACACCTTC. Its protein product is CAITGEGYGYTF. The chain is built from TRBV10-3 and TRBJ1-2, with D maybe TRBD1 (5 bases). The ends were cut back, 7 bases at V and 5 bases at J, with 11 bases in the middle. CDR3 length equals 12 residues. Germline V gives CDR1 ENHRY, CDR2 SYGVKD.

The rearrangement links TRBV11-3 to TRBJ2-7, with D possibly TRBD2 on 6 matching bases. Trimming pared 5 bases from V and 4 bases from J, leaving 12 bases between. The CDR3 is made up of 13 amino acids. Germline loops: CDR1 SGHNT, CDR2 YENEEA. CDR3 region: CASSPGREYEQYF. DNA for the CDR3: TGTGCCAGCAGCCCCGGACGGGAGTACGAGCAGTACTTC.

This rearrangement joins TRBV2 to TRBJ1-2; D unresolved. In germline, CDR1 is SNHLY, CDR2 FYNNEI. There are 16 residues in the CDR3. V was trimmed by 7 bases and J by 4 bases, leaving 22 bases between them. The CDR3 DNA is TGTGCCAGCAAGTCGGCTGGGCACGGCTCAACCTATGGCTACACCTTC. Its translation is CASKSAGHGSTYGYTF.

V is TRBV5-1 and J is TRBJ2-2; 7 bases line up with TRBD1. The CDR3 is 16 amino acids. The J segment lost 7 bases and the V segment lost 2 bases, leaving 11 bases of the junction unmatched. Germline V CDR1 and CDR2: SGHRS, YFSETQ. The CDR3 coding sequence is TGCGCCAGCAGCTTAGGGTACAGGGGAGTAGGCGGGGAGCTGTTTTTT. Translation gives CASSLGYRGVGGELFF.

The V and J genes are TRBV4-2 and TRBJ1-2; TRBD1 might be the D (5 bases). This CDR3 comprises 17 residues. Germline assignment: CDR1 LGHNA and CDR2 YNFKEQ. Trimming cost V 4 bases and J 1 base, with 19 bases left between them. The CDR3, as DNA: TGTGCCAGCAGCCTACCGCACCGACAGAGGAATAACTATGGCTACACCTTC. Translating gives CASSLPHRQRNNYGYTF.

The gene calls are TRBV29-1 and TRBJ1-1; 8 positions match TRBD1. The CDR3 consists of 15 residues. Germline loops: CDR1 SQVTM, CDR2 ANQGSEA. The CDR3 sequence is CADRGSGGINTEAFF. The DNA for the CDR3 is TGCGCCGACAGGGGATCAGGAGGGATTAACACTGAAGCTTTCTTT.

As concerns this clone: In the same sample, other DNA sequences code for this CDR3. The CDR3 DNA is TGTGCCGGTTTAGACAGACCGAACACCGGGGAGCTGTTTTTT. Its translation is CAGLDRPNTGELFF. V and J are TRBV30 and TRBJ2-2, with D perhaps matching TRBD1 (5 bases). Trimming left V 8 bases short and J 0 bases short, with 13 bases between. Looked up from germline, CDR1 is GTSNPN and CDR2 is SVGIG (reference sequence). This CDR3 has 14 amino acids.